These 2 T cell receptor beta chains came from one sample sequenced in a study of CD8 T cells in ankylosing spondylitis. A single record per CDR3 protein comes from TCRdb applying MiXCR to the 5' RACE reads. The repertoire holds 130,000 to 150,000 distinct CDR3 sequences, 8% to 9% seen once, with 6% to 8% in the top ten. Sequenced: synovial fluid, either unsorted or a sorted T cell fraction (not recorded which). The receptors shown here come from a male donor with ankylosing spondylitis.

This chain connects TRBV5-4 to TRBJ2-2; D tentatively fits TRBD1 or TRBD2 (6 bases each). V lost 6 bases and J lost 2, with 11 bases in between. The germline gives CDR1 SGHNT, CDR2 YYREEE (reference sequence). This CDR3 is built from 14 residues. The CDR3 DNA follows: TGTGCCAGCACCGAGGGGGGAAACACCGGGGAGCTGTTTTTT. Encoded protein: CASTEGGNTGELFF.

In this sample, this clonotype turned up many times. DNA for the CDR3: TGTGCCAGCAGTCCCCGGTGGAGGGCGACCACCTACGAGCAGTACTTC. As protein: CASSPRWRATTYEQYF. The V gene is TRBV27, the J gene TRBJ2-7, with D possibly matching TRBD2 (6 bases). Germline values: CDR1 MNHEY, CDR2 SMNVEV (reference sequence). The CDR3 is 16 residues long. Trimming removed 5 bases from V and 2 bases from J, with 19 bases in between.